This TCR beta chain was identified in a study of T cells after yellow fever vaccination. Findings of the study overall: The study re-detected most primary-vaccination clones after the booster (96% CD4, approximately 87% CD8).

In regard to this clonotype: Its antigen is as yet unknown.

Template switching by 5'RACE produced TCR cDNA, adding a universal primer site and UMIs. TCRdb recomputed calls from the 5' RACE reads with MiXCR, one row per CDR3 protein. The sample has about 630,000 distinct CDR3 sequences, more than 9% seen once. J lost 1 base, V lost 8 bases, and 9 bases had no gene match. Germline-derived CDR1 and CDR2 are SNHLY and FYNNEI. CDR3 size: 16 residues. The chain combines TRBV2 with TRBJ2-3; 10 bases are shared with TRBD2. This material consisted of PBMCs, taken on the day of the yellow fever booster vaccination. This clonotype was sampled from a man in his thirties or forties who received the YFV17D yellow fever vaccine. CDR3 sequence (DNA): TGTGCCAGCGCCGGACTAGCGGAGAGGGGCACAGATACGCAGTATTTT. Its protein product is CASAGLAERGTDTQYF. Full variable domain (rest looked up from reference TRBV2 and TRBJ2-3): EPEVTQTPSHQVTQMGQEVILRCVPISNHLYFYWYRQILGQKVEFLVSFYNNEISEKSEIFDDQFSVERPDGSNFTLKIRSTKLEDSAMYFCASAGLAERGTDTQYFGPGTRLTVL.